Sequencing of this T cell receptor beta chain was carried out in a study of blood T cell repertoires in COVID-19 (dated by TCRdb to about 2020). Study-wide context: Samples from collaborators originated in the United States, Italy and Spain and spanned both the acute and convalescent phases of COVID-19. A de-identified subject ID, COVID-19 status, age in years and sex were almost always included in the sample metadata. A freely available public database, intended as a resource for researchers studying the immune response to SARS-CoV-2, is where the repertoires were released. The samples were drawn from two sources: the first 160 participants of the ongoing ImmuneRACE study, and 950 to 1,500 subjects contributed by 6 global collaborators. Where available, HLA class I and class II types were obtained from metadata supplied by the sample provider rather than from assay-based typing. The material from the prospective study consisted of cDNA or gDNA derived from T cells, B-cell-depleted T cells, or PBMCs. Deeply sampled blood TCRbeta repertoires from subjects exposed to, actively infected with, or recovered from COVID-19 were included in the dataset. Beyond this particular receptor, the publication reports: Clinical and demographic metadata were provided uncurated, with the amount varying by source and participant.

Counted from cysteine to phenylalanine, this CDR3 has 16 amino acids. The kept DNA is CDR3 alone, 48 bases in frame from the first base. The germline V gene specifies MNHEY as CDR1 and SVGEGT as CDR2. V gives up 5 bases and J gives up 1 base, and the segment between their germline ends measures 14 bases. The collaborating institutions used their own protocols to collect whole blood in K2EDTA tubes. For TCRbeta analysis, collaborator samples were shipped as frozen whole blood, as isolated PBMCs, or as DNA extracted from either sample type. The immunoSEQ Assay, a bias-controlled multiplex PCR, was used to amplify TCRbeta CDR3 regions from genomic DNA. From the authors' description of their analysis: The number of nucleated cells in each sample was estimated by amplification of reference gene primers within the assay. To quantify the absolute abundance of each unique TCRbeta CDR3 rearrangement, sequence reads were collapsed and filtered. For each sample, productive Simpson clonality was calculated as the square root of Simpson's diversity index over productive rearrangements. Imported from immuneACCESS, the table was reduced by TCRdb to in-frame sequences with V and J called. These copies leave out some clones; in studies compared against another copy, an unresolved V gene accounts for under half, and the cause of the remainder is not known. Clone size and V and J calls were adopted from that table, with D and trimming inferred from the DNA. In this sample the table shows approximately 140,000 clones, roughly four fifths of which occur a single time. Roughly 1.5% of the sample comes from the top ten.

This clone was seen only once. The antigen it recognizes is unknown. No quality values exist for individual bases; no much larger clone is one base distant. This receptor chain uses TRBV6-2 or TRBV6-3 and TRBJ2-2; matching of 5 bases hints at TRBD1 as the D gene. The receptor's source is a human donor in a cohort sampled during active COVID-19. Sequences were obtained from peripheral blood. The DNA sequence reads TGTGCCAGCAGTAAAAACCTAGGGGAGAACACCGGGGAGCTGTTTTTT. Translated, it gives CASSKNLGENTGELFF.